The next 22 T cell receptor beta chains were all read from a single sample in a study of blood T cell repertoires in COVID-19. Repertoires were generated with immunoSEQ multiplex PCR, while TCRdb's copy carries only in-frame clones and drops some. This repertoire shows about 270,000 clones, more than 70% found once; its top ten account for roughly 3.1%. The source material was peripheral blood. These receptors were obtained from a woman under 30 with acute or convalescent COVID-19.

V usage is TRBV27 and J usage is TRBJ1-1, with TRBD1 matching 8 bases. Losses at the gene ends were 5 bases for V and 5 bases for J; bases not matched to a gene: 13. The CDR3 covers 16 residues. Per germline, CDR1 MNHEY and CDR2 SMNVEV (reference sequence). CDR3: CASSPSTGDLETEAFF. As DNA, the CDR3 is TGTGCCAGCAGTCCATCGACAGGGGACCTAGAGACTGAAGCTTTCTTT.

The chain employs TRBV2 and TRBJ2-7, with TRBD1 matching over 9 bases. CDR3 length equals 15 residues. V dropped 2 bases and J dropped 6; count of bases not matched to a gene: 8. In germline, CDR1 is SNHLY, CDR2 FYNNEI. The CDR3 here is CASSERGTGPIEQYF. The CDR3 DNA follows: TGTGCCAGCAGTGAACGGGGGACAGGGCCCATCGAGCAGTACTTC.

The chain employs TRBV5-1 and TRBJ2-2, with 8 bases lining up with TRBD2. V trimming: 4 bases; J trimming: 4 bases; junction bases outside the gene matches: 9. Germline assignment: CDR1 SGHRS and CDR2 YFSETQ. The CDR3 is 16 amino acids. The CDR3 sequence is CASSLAGGGVTGELFF. CDR3 nucleotides: TGCGCCAGCAGCCTGGCGGGGGGCGGTGTCACCGGGGAGCTGTTTTTT.

The chain carries TRBV7-8 and TRBJ2-1; 8 bases fit TRBD2. Germline values: CDR1 SGHVS, CDR2 FQNEAQ. This CDR3 has 16 amino acids. V lost 5 bases and J lost 6; bases outside the gene matches: 12. CDR3 DNA sequence: TGTGCCAGCAGCCCACGAGTAGCGGGGTATGGCAATGAGCAGTTCTTC. Encoded protein: CASSPRVAGYGNEQFF.

The chain couples TRBV7-9 to TRBJ1-2, with D possibly being TRBD1 (6 bases). Germline V gene sequence: CDR1 SEHNR, CDR2 FQNEAQ (reference sequence). The CDR3 extends over 13 amino acids. Trimming cost V 7 bases and J 2 bases, with 11 bases left between them. CDR3 protein: CASKTGTNYGYTF. The CDR3 DNA sequence: TGTGCCAGCAAAACAGGGACCAACTATGGCTACACCTTC.

V gene TRBV18 combines with J gene TRBJ2-3; perhaps TRBD2 as D (6 bases). The V end lost 4 bases, the J end lost 2 bases, and 16 bases lay between the germline ends. The germline V gene encodes CDR1 KGHSH and CDR2 LQKENI. CDR3 length: 16 residues. In DNA form, the CDR3 reads TGTGCCAGCTCACGCCGTCCGCGGGACTTCACAGATACGCAGTATTTT. Its translation is CASSRRPRDFTDTQYF.

This chain uses TRBV4-3 with TRBJ2-2; 12 nucleotides align to TRBD2. CDR3 length: 17 residues. Losses at the gene ends were 2 bases for V and 0 bases for J; bases not matched to a gene: 1. Per the germline V gene, CDR1 is LGHNA and CDR2 is YSLEER. Written as DNA, the CDR3 is TGCGCCAGCAGCCAACTAGCGGGAGGGCCGAACACCGGGGAGCTGTTTTTT. Translation: CASSQLAGGPNTGELFF.

This chain joins TRBV4-3 and TRBJ2-7; tentatively, D is TRBD2 (5 bases). Germline V CDR1 and CDR2: LGHNA, YSLEER. Trimming took 0 bases from V and 2 from J, leaving 11 bases between them. The CDR3 extends over 15 amino acids. Here the CDR3 reads CASSQDPGIPYEQYF. Here the CDR3 DNA reads TGCGCCAGCAGCCAAGATCCGGGGATTCCCTACGAGCAGTACTTC.

The count of this clone is one. The V gene is TRBV5-1, the J gene TRBJ1-1; 9 nucleotides match TRBD1. Germline values: CDR1 SGHRS, CDR2 YFSETQ. The J segment lost 3 bases and the V segment lost 3 bases, leaving 6 bases of the junction unmatched. The CDR3 has 15 residues. The CDR3 reads CASSYRQGEYTEAFF. As DNA, the CDR3 is TGCGCCAGCAGCTACCGACAGGGGGAGTACACTGAAGCTTTCTTT.

This rearrangement joins TRBV18 to TRBJ2-7; 9 bases agree with TRBD1. Germline loops: CDR1 KGHSH, CDR2 LQKENI. This CDR3 has 15 residues. J was trimmed by 0 bases and V by 6 bases; bases with no gene match: 6. CDR3 nucleotides: TGTGCCAGCTCTCCAACAGGGGGCCTCTCCTACGAGCAGTACTTC. Its protein is CASSPTGGLSYEQYF.

CDR3 nucleotide sequence: TGTGCCAGCAGCTTTGGGACAGGGGTAACCTACGAGCAGTACTTC. This encodes CASSFGTGVTYEQYF. The J gene is TRBJ2-7, the V gene TRBV11-2; 10 bases match TRBD1. CDR1 SGHAT and CDR2 FQNNGV come from the germline V gene. CDR3 size: 15 residues. With 3 bases clipped from V and 2 bases from J, the junction kept 4 bases outside the gene matches.

The V and J genes are TRBV28 and TRBJ2-7, with a tentative D call TRBD2 (6 bases). Germline loops: CDR1 MDHEN, CDR2 SYDVKM. The CDR3 has 19 amino acids. Deletions cut 5 bases from V and 0 bases from J, with 26 bases between. The CDR3 loop reads CASSPFGGGSSLSSYEQYF. CDR3 DNA sequence: TGTGCCAGCAGTCCATTTGGGGGAGGTTCCTCTTTAAGCTCCTACGAGCAGTACTTC.

This chain connects TRBV7-3 to TRBJ1-2; the D gene is possibly TRBD1 (6 bases). Germline assignment: CDR1 SGHTA and CDR2 FQGTGA. This CDR3 comprises 14 residues. V was cut by 4 bases and J by 11 bases, with 20 bases left in between. The CDR3 protein is CASSSEGVGAPYTF. DNA for the CDR3: TGTGCCAGCAGCTCCGAAGGGGTGGGGGCGCCTTACACCTTC.

The rearrangement joins TRBV12-3 or TRBV12-4 to TRBJ1-5; TRBD1 might be the D (5 bases). This CDR3 region has 13 residues. With 9 bases removed from V and 3 bases from J, the gap between germline ends came to 12 bases. The CDR3 DNA sequence: TGTGCCAGTAGAACAGGTTCCAATCAGCCCCAGCATTTT. Translation gives CASRTGSNQPQHF.

V is TRBV5-1 and J is TRBJ2-5, with TRBD2 matching over 7 bases. V lost 0 bases to trimming and J lost 4 bases; unmatched junction nucleotides: 3. The CDR3 totals 14 residues. The germline V gene encodes CDR1 SGHRS and CDR2 YFSETQ. The CDR3 here is CASSLERGLETQYF. CDR3 DNA: TGCGCCAGCAGCTTGGAGCGGGGTCTAGAGACCCAGTACTTC.

The genes are TRBV19 and TRBJ1-5; the D gene is possibly TRBD1 (6 bases). The CDR3 totals 12 residues. The V end lost 11 bases, the J end lost 7 bases, and 15 bases lay between the germline ends. Per the germline V gene, CDR1 is LNHDA and CDR2 is SQIVND (reference sequence). CDR3 sequence reads: CASHQGSQPQHF. The CDR3 nucleotides read TGTGCCTCCCACCAGGGGAGCCAGCCCCAGCATTTT.

V gene TRBV19 combines with J gene TRBJ1-6; the D gene is possibly TRBD1 (5 bases). The V gene lost 6 bases and the J gene lost 7 bases, with 16 bases spanning the gap. Germline assignment: CDR1 LNHDA and CDR2 SQIVND (reference sequence). The CDR3 has 15 residues. The CDR3, as DNA: TGTGCCAGTAGCCTCGGGGGTGATCGGAATTCACCCCTCCACTTT. Protein sequence: CASSLGGDRNSPLHF.

The chain is built from TRBV7-9 and TRBJ1-4; 7 positions match TRBD1. The CDR3 runs 14 residues. The germline V gene has CDR1 SEHNR and CDR2 FQNEAQ (reference sequence). V was clipped by 5 bases and J by 4 bases; unmatched bases: 4. The DNA of the CDR3 is TGTGCCAGCAGCGCAGACAGGGATAATGAAAAACTGTTTTTT. The encoded protein is CASSADRDNEKLFF.

V usage is TRBV18 and J usage is TRBJ1-3, with TRBD1 identical over 10 bases. Germline V gene data show CDR1 as KGHSH and CDR2 as LQKENI. V was clipped by 1 base and J by 2 bases; unmatched bases: 2. This CDR3 is built from 16 residues. CDR3 loop: CASSPRTGGTGNTIYF. The CDR3 DNA reads TGTGCCAGCTCACCACGGACAGGGGGGACTGGAAACACCATATATTTT.

The V call is TRBV28, the J call TRBJ2-7, with TRBD1 identical over 8 bases. J lost 4 bases, V lost 6 bases, and 8 bases had no gene match. The CDR3 length is 14 residues. The germline V gene has CDR1 MDHEN and CDR2 SYDVKM. The CDR3 loop reads CASRSDRVGYEQYF. The CDR3 coding sequence is TGTGCCAGCAGGTCGGACAGGGTCGGGTACGAGCAGTACTTC.

The J gene is TRBJ1-2, the V gene TRBV28; D gene ambiguous. The ends were cut back, 0 bases at V and 2 bases at J, with 13 bases in the middle. The CDR3 is made up of 16 amino acids. Germline loops: CDR1 MDHEN, CDR2 SYDVKM. The CDR3 nucleotides read TGTGCCAGCAGTTTATGGGCACCCACGGGGAACTATGGCTACACCTTC. Translating gives CASSLWAPTGNYGYTF.

The CDR3 here is CASSSDSLSYEQYF. CDR3 DNA: TGTGCCAGCAGCTCGGACAGTCTTTCCTACGAGCAGTACTTC. V is TRBV7-8 and J is TRBJ2-7, with D possibly TRBD1 on 6 matching bases. V lost 4 bases to trimming and J lost 1 base, with 11 bases between them. The CDR3 length is 14 residues. Per germline, CDR1 SGHVS and CDR2 FQNEAQ.